This TCR beta chain was sequenced in a study of chemoradiotherapy in HPV16-positive cancers. Overall study: A couple of HPV16-positive patients' cells yielded candidate HPV-specific clones and common motifs.

Repeated repertoire sampling spanned the course of chemoradiotherapy. TCRdb's table, derived via immunoSEQ multiplex PCR, lists solely in-frame clones and lacks some. The profile shows tens of thousands of clones, roughly 86% of them singletons. The material was blood, obtained from a patient who underwent chemoradiotherapy. The sequence came from a human donor with HPV-associated anogenital cancer.

DNA of the CDR3: TGTGCCAGCAGCCTAGTTGGACGGTGGGGTGAGCAGTACTTC. It codes for CASSLVGRWGEQYF. This chain connects TRBV5-4 to TRBJ2-7; D gene uncertain. The CDR3 runs 14 residues. V dropped 4 bases and J dropped 7 bases, with 18 bases sitting between them. In germline, CDR1 is SGHNT, CDR2 YYREEE (reference sequence).